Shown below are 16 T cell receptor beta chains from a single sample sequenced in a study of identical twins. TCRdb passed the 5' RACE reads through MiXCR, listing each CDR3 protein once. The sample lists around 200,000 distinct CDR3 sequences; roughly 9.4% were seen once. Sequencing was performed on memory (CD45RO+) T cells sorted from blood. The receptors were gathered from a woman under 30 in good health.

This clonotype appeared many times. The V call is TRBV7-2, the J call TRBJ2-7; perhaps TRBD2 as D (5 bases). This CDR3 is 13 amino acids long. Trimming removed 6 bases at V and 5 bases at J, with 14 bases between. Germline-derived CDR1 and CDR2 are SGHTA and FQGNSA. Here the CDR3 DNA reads TGTGCCAGCAGTCCCCGGACGGGGAACGAGCAGTACTTC. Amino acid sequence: CASSPRTGNEQYF.

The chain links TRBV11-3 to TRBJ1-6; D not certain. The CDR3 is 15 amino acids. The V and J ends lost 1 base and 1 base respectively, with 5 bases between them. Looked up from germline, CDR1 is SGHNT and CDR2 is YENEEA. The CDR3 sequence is CASSLAVSYNSPLHF. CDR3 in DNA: TGTGCCAGCAGCTTAGCGGTGTCCTATAATTCACCCCTCCACTTT.

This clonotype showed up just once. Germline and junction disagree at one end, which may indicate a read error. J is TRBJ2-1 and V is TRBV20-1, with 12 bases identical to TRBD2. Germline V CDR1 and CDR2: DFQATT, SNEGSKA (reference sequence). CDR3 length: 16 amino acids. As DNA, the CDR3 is TGCTGTGCTCTTGGACTAGCGGGGAGGTCGTACAATGAGCAGTTCTTC. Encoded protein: CCALGLAGRSYNEQFF.

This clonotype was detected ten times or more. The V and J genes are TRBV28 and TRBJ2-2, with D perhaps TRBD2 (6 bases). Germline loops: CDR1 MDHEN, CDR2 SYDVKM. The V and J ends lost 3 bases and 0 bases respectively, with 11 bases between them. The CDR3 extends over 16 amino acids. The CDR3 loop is CASSFPRLANTGELFF. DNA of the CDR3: TGTGCCAGCAGTTTTCCGAGACTAGCGAACACCGGGGAGCTGTTTTTT. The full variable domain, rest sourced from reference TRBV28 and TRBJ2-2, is DVKVTQSSRYLVKRTGEKVFLECVQDMDHENMFWYRQDPGLGLRLIYFSYDVKMKEKGDIPEGYSVSREKKERFSLILESASTNQTSMYLCASSFPRLANTGELFFGEGSRLTVL.

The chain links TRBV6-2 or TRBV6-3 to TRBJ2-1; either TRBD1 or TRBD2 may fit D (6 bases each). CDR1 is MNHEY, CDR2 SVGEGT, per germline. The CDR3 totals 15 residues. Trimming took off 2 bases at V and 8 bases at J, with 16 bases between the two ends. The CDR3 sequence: CASSYPRGRGYEQFF. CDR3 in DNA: TGTGCCAGCAGTTACCCACGGGGGCGGGGCTATGAGCAGTTCTTC.

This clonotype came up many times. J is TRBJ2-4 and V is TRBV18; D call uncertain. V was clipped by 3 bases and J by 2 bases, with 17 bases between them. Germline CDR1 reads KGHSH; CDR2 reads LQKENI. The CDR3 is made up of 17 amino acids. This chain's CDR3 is CASSPQDPGRPKNIQYF. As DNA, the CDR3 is TGTGCCAGCTCACCCCAGGACCCGGGTCGGCCCAAAAACATTCAGTACTTC.

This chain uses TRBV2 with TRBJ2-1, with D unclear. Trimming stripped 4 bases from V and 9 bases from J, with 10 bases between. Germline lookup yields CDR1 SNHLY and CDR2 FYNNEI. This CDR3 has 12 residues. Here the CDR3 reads CASSVSGIEQFF. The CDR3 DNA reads TGTGCCAGCAGTGTAAGTGGGATTGAGCAGTTCTTC.

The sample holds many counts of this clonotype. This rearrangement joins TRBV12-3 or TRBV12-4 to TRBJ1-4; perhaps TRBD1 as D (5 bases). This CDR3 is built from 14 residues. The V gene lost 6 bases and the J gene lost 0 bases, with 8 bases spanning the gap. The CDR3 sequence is CASSQQATNEKLFF. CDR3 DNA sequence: TGTGCCAGCAGCCAACAGGCAACTAATGAAAAACTGTTTTTT.

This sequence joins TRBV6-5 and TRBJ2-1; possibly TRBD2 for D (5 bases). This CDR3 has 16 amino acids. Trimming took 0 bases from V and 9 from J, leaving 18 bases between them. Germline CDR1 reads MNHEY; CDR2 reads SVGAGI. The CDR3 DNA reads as TGTGCCAGCAGTTACTCGAAGTCGCGGCTCCGGGGTGAGCAGTTCTTC. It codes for CASSYSKSRLRGEQFF.

The CDR3 is CASSQPPGNTEAFF. Here the CDR3 DNA reads TGTGCCAGCAGCCAACCCCCGGGCAACACTGAAGCTTTCTTT. The chain couples TRBV12-3 or TRBV12-4 to TRBJ1-1; the D is unclear. V gave up 6 bases and J gave up 2 bases, with 13 bases separating them. The CDR3 sequence is 14 residues long.

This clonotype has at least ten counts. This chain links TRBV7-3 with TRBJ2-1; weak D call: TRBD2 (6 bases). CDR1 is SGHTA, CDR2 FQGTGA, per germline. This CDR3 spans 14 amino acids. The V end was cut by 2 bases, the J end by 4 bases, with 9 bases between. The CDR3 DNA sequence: TGTGCCAGCAGCTTATCGGGGGAATACAATGAGCAGTTCTTC. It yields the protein CASSLSGEYNEQFF. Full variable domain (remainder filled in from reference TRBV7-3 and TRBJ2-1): GAGVSQTPSNKVTEKGKYVELRCDPISGHTALYWYRQSLGQGPEFLIYFQGTGAADDSGLPNDRFFAVRPEGSVSTLKIQRTERGDSAVYLCASSLSGEYNEQFFGPGTRLTVL.

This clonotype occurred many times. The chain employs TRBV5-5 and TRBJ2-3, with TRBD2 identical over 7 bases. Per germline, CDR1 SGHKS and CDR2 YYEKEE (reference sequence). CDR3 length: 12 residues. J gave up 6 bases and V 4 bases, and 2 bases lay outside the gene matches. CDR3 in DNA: TGTGCCAGCAGCCTAGCGGTCGATACGCAGTATTTT. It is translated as CASSLAVDTQYF.

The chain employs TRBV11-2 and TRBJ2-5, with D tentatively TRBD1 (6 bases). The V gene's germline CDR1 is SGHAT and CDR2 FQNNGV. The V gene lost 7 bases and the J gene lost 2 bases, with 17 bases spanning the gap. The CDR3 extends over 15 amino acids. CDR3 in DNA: TGTGCCAGCAATTTTCGTGGAGACAGGCAAGAGACCCAGTACTTC. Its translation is CASNFRGDRQETQYF.

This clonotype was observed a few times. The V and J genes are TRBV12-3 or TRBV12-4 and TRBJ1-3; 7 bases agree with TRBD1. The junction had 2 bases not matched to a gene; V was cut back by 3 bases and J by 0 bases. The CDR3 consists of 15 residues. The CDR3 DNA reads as TGTGCCAGCAGTTTCGCAGGGGGCTCTGGAAACACCATATATTTT. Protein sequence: CASSFAGGSGNTIYF.

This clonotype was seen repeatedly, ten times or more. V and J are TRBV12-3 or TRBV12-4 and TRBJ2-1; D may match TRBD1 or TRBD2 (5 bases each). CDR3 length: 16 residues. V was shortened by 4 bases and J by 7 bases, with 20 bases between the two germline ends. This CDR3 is CASSSGWGSGQNEQFF. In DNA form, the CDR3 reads TGTGCCAGCAGTTCCGGCTGGGGGAGCGGACAAAATGAGCAGTTCTTC.

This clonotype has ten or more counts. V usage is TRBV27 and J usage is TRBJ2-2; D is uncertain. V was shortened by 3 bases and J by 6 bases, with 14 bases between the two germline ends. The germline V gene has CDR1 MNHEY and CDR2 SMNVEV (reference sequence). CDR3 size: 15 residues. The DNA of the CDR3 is TGTGCCAGCAGTTTCACCCCCCAAGGGCCCGGGGAGCTGTTTTTT. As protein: CASSFTPQGPGELFF.